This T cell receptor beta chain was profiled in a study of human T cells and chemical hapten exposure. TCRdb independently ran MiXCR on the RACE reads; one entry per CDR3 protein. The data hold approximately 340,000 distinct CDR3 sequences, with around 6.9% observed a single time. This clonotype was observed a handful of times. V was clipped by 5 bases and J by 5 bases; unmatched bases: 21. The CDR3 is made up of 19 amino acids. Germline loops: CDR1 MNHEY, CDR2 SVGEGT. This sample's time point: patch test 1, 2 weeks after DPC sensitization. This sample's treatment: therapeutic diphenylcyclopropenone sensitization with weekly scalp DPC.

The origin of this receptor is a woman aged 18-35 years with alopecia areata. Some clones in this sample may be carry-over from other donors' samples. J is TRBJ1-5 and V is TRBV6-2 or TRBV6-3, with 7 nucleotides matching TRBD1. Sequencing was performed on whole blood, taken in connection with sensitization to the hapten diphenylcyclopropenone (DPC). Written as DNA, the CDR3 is TGTGCCAGCAGTCCCATAATAAACTTCGGACAGGCCCGCGATCAGCCCCAGCATTTT. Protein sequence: CASSPIINFGQARDQPQHF.